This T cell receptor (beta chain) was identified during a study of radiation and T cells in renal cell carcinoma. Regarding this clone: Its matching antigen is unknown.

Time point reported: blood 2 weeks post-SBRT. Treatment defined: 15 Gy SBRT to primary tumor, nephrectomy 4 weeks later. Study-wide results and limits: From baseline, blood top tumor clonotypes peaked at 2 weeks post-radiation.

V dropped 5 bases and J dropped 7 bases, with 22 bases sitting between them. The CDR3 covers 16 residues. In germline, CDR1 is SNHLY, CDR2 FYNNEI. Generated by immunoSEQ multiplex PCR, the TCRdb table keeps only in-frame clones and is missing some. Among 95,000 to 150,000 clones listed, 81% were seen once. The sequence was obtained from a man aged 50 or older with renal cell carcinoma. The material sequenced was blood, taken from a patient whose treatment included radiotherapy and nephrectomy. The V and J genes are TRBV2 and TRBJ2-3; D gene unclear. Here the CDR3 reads CASSKRPNYPLHTQYF. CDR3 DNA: TGTGCCAGCAGTAAAAGACCAAATTACCCCCTCCATACGCAGTATTTT.